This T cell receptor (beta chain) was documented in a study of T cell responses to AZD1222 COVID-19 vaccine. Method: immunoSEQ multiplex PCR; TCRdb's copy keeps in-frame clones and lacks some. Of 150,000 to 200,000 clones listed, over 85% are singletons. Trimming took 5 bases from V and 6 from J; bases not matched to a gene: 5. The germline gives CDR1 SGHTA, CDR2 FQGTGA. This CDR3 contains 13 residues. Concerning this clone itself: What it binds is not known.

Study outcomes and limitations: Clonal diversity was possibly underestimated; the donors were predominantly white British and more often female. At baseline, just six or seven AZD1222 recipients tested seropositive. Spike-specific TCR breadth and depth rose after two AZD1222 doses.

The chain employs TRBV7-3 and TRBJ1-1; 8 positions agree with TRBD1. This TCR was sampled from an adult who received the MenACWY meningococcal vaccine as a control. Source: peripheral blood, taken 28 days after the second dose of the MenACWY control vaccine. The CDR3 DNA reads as TGTGCCAGCAGCACCAGGGGGCGGGCTGAAGCTTTCTTT. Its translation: CASSTRGRAEAFF. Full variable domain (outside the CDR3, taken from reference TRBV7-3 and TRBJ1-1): GAGVSQTPSNKVTEKGKYVELRCDPISGHTALYWYRQSLGQGPEFLIYFQGTGAADDSGLPNDRFFAVRPEGSVSTLKIQRTERGDSAVYLCASSTRGRAEAFFGQGTRLTVV.